Each of the 23 T cell receptor beta chains below was sequenced from the same sample in a study of cytomegalovirus exposure and HLA in healthy donors (dated by TCRdb to about 2017). Library preparation used the immunoSEQ multiplex PCR assay. For the multiplex PCR, a mixture combining 60 forward primers for TCR Vbeta segments and 13 reverse primers for TCR Jbeta segments was used. Imported from immuneACCESS, the table was reduced by TCRdb to in-frame sequences with V and J called. These copies leave out some clones; in studies compared against another copy, an unresolved V gene accounts for under half, and the cause of the remainder is not known. The sample records some 99,000 clones, 55% to 75% of which are singletons. Under 6.5% of the sample belongs to the ten largest clones. Sample: PBMCs. Receptors were obtained from a woman in her seventies in good health and CMV-seropositive.

The V call is TRBV29-1, the J call TRBJ1-2; D unresolved. From germline, CDR1 is SQVTM and CDR2 ANQGSEA. The CDR3 has 13 residues. Trimming took off 7 bases at V and 0 bases at J, with 12 bases between the two ends. Written as DNA, the CDR3 is TGCAGCGGGGAGACTGGAGCTAACTATGGCTACACCTTC. Protein product: CSGETGANYGYTF.

The chain joins TRBV29-1 to TRBJ2-2, with 7 bases identical to TRBD1. Per the germline V gene, CDR1 is SQVTM and CDR2 is ANQGSEA. J lost 6 bases, V lost 3 bases, and 10 bases had no gene match. This CDR3 has 15 residues. The DNA of the CDR3 is TGCAGCGTTGAGGGGCCAGGGGGAAGCTCCGGGGAGCTGTTTTTT. Encoded protein: CSVEGPGGSSGELFF.

The J gene is TRBJ1-5, the V gene TRBV27; D is possibly TRBD1 (5 bases). CDR1 MNHEY and CDR2 SMNVEV come from the germline V gene (reference sequence). The CDR3 spans 17 residues. V lost 6 bases and J 4 bases, leaving 22 bases between the germline ends. In DNA form, the CDR3 reads TGTGCCAGCAGGCAGGGAACTGTGGAATTGGTGAATCAGCCCCAGCATTTT. Its translation: CASRQGTVELVNQPQHF.

The chain uses TRBV7-2 and TRBJ2-3, with a possible D match to TRBD2 (7 bases). Germline V gives CDR1 SGHTA, CDR2 FQGNSA. V was pared by 0 bases and J by 4 bases, with 11 bases between. This CDR3 is built from 15 residues. CDR3 DNA sequence: TGTGCCAGCAGCTTAGCGGGGGGGCCGGCAGATACGCAGTATTTT. Translated: CASSLAGGPADTQYF.

This sequence joins TRBV13 and TRBJ2-3, with D perhaps matching TRBD1 (6 bases). V was clipped by 3 bases and J by 2 bases, with 9 bases between them. The CDR3 length is 14 residues. Germline CDR1 reads PRHDT; CDR2 reads FYEKMQ (reference sequence). In DNA, the CDR3 is TGTGCCAGCAGCTTCGGGACACTCACAGATACGCAGTATTTT. Translated, it gives CASSFGTLTDTQYF.

The chain combines TRBV4-1 with TRBJ1-2; 10 bases align to TRBD1. V trimming: 4 bases; J trimming: 7 bases; junction bases outside the gene matches: 12. This CDR3 comprises 16 residues. The germline gives CDR1 MGHRA, CDR2 YSYEKL. For the CDR3, the DNA is TGCGCCAGCAGCCGAAAGGGACAGGGGAGCGACGCTGGCTACACCTTC. It is translated as CASSRKGQGSDAGYTF.

V and J are TRBV7-2 and TRBJ2-5, with 15 nucleotides matching TRBD2. Germline-derived CDR1 and CDR2 are SGHTA and FQGNSA. The trim removed 4 bases at V and 4 bases at J, leaving 4 bases unmatched. This CDR3 comprises 16 residues. The CDR3 nucleotides are TGTGCCAGCAGCTCTGGACTAGCGGGGGGGACAGAGACCCAGTACTTC. Protein sequence: CASSSGLAGGTETQYF.

The V gene is TRBV30, the J gene TRBJ1-6; D remains ambiguous. CDR3 size: 15 residues. Germline-derived CDR1 and CDR2 are GTSNPN and SVGIG (reference sequence). Trimming left V 6 bases short and J 4 bases short, with 16 bases between. The CDR3 DNA is TGTGCCTGCACGGATCGGCAGACTTATAATTCACCCCTCCACTTT. Translating gives CACTDRQTYNSPLHF.

This clone turned up a few times. This chain connects TRBV7-9 to TRBJ1-2; 7 bases are shared with TRBD1. The CDR3 covers 15 residues. The germline CDR1 and CDR2 sequences are SEHNR and FQNEAQ (reference sequence). Trimming cost V 5 bases and J 1 base; bases outside gene matches: 7. CDR3 amino acids: CASSQGTAYNYGYTF. The CDR3 bases are TGTGCCAGCAGCCAGGGGACAGCTTATAACTATGGCTACACCTTC.

This chain uses TRBV7-2 with TRBJ2-7; TRBD1 aligns across 8 bases. V shed 2 bases, J shed 4 bases, and the junction held 7 bases outside the gene matches. The germline V gene has CDR1 SGHTA and CDR2 FQGNSA. This CDR3 is 15 amino acids long. CDR3 amino acids: CASSLRGRGPYEQYF. The CDR3 DNA is TGTGCCAGCAGCTTAAGGGGCAGGGGGCCTTACGAGCAGTACTTC.

The V call is TRBV6-6, the J call TRBJ1-5; perhaps TRBD1 as D (5 bases). V lost 7 bases and J lost 0, with 16 bases in between. The CDR3 totals 16 residues. Germline lookup yields CDR1 MNHNY and CDR2 SVGAGI (reference sequence). The DNA for the CDR3 is TGTGCCAGCACCCTAACTTCGGGGGTTAGCAATCAGCCCCAGCATTTT. Its translation: CASTLTSGVSNQPQHF.

The chain carries TRBV6-5 and TRBJ1-4; TRBD1 aligns across 7 bases. This CDR3 region has 16 residues. Germline CDR1 and CDR2: MNHEY and SVGAGI. Trimming cost V 0 bases and J 3 bases; bases outside gene matches: 4. The CDR3, as DNA: TGTGCCAGCAGTTACTCTTACAGGGGAGCTAATGAAAAACTGTTTTTT. This sequence encodes CASSYSYRGANEKLFF.

The chain couples TRBV5-1 to TRBJ1-2; 7 bases match TRBD1. CDR1 SGHRS and CDR2 YFSETQ come from the germline V gene. This CDR3 has 15 amino acids. Trimming cost V 4 bases and J 2 bases; bases outside gene matches: 8. As DNA, the CDR3 is TGCGCCAGCAGCGGGGTACAGGGGTTAAACTATGGCTACACCTTC. Its protein is CASSGVQGLNYGYTF.

V and J are TRBV5-6 and TRBJ1-1; D gene uncertain. V was shortened by 3 bases and J by 2 bases, with 5 bases between the two germline ends. In germline, CDR1 is SGHDT, CDR2 YYEEEE. The CDR3 is 12 amino acids. CDR3: CASSSGNTEAFF. CDR3 DNA: TGTGCCAGCAGCTCAGGAAACACTGAAGCTTTCTTT.

This clone was seen many times. The chain joins TRBV4-3 to TRBJ2-1; 11 bases line up with TRBD1. Looked up from germline, CDR1 is LGHNA and CDR2 is YSLEER. CDR3 length: 15 residues. Germline trimming cut 2 bases from V and 9 bases from J; bases unmatched to any gene: 6. The CDR3 DNA follows: TGCGCCAGCAGCCAAAGCCCGGGACAGGGGGTTGAGCAGTTCTTC. It codes for CASSQSPGQGVEQFF.

The CDR3 protein is CASSDPRHSYEQYF. The CDR3 DNA follows: TGTGCCAGCAGTGATCCGCGACACTCCTACGAGCAGTACTTC. This chain links TRBV25-1 with TRBJ2-7, with no clear D. The V gene lost 3 bases and the J gene lost 0 bases, with 9 bases spanning the gap. Germline CDR1 and CDR2: MGHDK and SYGVNS. This CDR3 has 14 amino acids.

The table lists this clone with a few counts. CDR3 DNA sequence: TGTGCCAGCAGTGACGCGGGGTTTAGCACAGATACGCAGTATTTT. Its protein is CASSDAGFSTDTQYF. The gene calls are TRBV2 and TRBJ2-3; TRBD2 might be the D (6 bases). From germline, CDR1 is SNHLY and CDR2 FYNNEI. Trimming left V 3 bases short and J 0 bases short, with 10 bases between. The CDR3 sequence is 15 residues long.

This chain connects TRBV7-2 to TRBJ2-4; TRBD1 might be the D (6 bases). Germline V lookup: CDR1 SGHTA, CDR2 FQGNSA. Trimming cost V 5 bases and J 7 bases, with 12 bases left between them. The CDR3 extends over 13 amino acids. CDR3 bases: TGTGCCAGCAGCCCACAGGGTGGGAACATTCAGTACTTC. The encoded protein is CASSPQGGNIQYF.

V and J are TRBV7-2 and TRBJ2-7; 12 bases fit TRBD2. CDR3 length equals 15 residues. CDR1 SGHTA and CDR2 FQGNSA come from the germline V gene. With 1 base clipped from V and 5 bases from J, the junction kept 3 bases outside the gene matches. Here the CDR3 reads CASSLGLAGADEQYF. For the CDR3, the DNA is TGTGCCAGCAGCTTAGGACTAGCGGGGGCGGACGAGCAGTACTTC.

The CDR3 DNA follows: TGTGCCAGCAGTGGGTATGGACAGGGACTCAACACTGAAGCTTTCTTT. This encodes CASSGYGQGLNTEAFF. V gene TRBV6-1 combines with J gene TRBJ1-1; 8 bases are shared with TRBD1. V dropped 4 bases and J dropped 2; count of bases not matched to a gene: 9. CDR1 and CDR2 (germline): MNHNS, SASEGT. CDR3 length: 16 amino acids.

The chain carries TRBV11-2 and TRBJ1-2, with TRBD1 as a possible D gene (6 bases). CDR3 size: 15 residues. Per germline, CDR1 SGHAT and CDR2 FQNNGV. Trimming shortened V by 1 base and J by 4 bases, and 13 bases separated the two germline ends. For the CDR3, the DNA is TGTGCCAGCAGCTTAGGGGGCCAGGGGACCTATGGCTACACCTTC. Translation: CASSLGGQGTYGYTF.

This clone has a handful of counts. Here the CDR3 DNA reads TGTGCCTGGAGTCGACAAGCCAAAAACATTCAGTACTTC. This codes for CAWSRQAKNIQYF. V and J are TRBV30 and TRBJ2-4; D gene uncertain. The V end was cut by 2 bases, the J end by 0 bases, with 5 bases between. This CDR3 region has 13 residues. Germline V gives CDR1 GTSNPN, CDR2 SVGIG (reference sequence).

The gene calls are TRBV2 and TRBJ2-3; 9 bases are a match to TRBD1. The ends lost 5 bases at V and 1 base at J; junction bases unmatched: 4. CDR3 size: 15 residues. The germline gives CDR1 SNHLY, CDR2 FYNNEI. The CDR3 coding sequence is TGTGCCAGCAGTCCACAGGGGGCAGGCACAGATACGCAGTATTTT. Encoded protein: CASSPQGAGTDTQYF.